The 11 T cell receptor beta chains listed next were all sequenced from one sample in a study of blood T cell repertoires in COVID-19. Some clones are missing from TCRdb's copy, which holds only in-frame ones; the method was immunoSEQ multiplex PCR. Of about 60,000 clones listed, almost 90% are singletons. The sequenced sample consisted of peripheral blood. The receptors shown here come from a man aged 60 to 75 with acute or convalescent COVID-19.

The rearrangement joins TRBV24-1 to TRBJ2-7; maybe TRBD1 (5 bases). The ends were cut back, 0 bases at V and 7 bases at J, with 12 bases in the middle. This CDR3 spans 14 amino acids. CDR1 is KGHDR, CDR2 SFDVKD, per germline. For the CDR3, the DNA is TGTGCCACCAGTGATTTGGGCAGGGAAGGAGAGCAGTACTTC. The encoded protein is CATSDLGREGEQYF.

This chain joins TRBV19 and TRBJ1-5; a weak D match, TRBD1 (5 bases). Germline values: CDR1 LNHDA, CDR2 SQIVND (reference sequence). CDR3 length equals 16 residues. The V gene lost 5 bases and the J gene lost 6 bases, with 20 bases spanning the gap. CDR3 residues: CASSVMGGYGSQPQHF. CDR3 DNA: TGTGCCAGTAGTGTAATGGGGGGGTATGGTAGTCAGCCCCAGCATTTT.

This CDR3 is CASSLGTGVLETQYF. CDR3 DNA sequence: TGTGCCAGCAGTTTAGGGACAGGTGTTCTTGAGACCCAGTACTTC. This chain connects TRBV27 to TRBJ2-5; 8 bases are a match to TRBD1. This CDR3 contains 15 residues. The ends lost 2 bases at V and 5 bases at J; junction bases unmatched: 7. The V gene's germline CDR1 is MNHEY and CDR2 SMNVEV (reference sequence).

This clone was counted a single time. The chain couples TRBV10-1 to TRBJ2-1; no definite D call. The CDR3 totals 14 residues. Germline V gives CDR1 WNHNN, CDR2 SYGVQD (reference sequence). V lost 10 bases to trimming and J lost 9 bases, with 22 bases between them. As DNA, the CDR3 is TGCGCCACGAGTATAGGAGTCCAGTTTGCTGAGCAGTTCTTC. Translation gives CATSIGVQFAEQFF.

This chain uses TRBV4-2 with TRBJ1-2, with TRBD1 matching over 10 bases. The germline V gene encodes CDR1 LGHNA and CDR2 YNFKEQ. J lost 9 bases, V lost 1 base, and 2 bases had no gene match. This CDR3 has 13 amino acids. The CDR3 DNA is TGTGCCAGCAGCCAAGTGGGACAGGGGCGCTACACCTTC. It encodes CASSQVGQGRYTF.

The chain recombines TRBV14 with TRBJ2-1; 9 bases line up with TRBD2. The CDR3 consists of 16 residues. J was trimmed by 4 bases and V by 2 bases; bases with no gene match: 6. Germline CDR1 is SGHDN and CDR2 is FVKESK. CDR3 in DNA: TGTGCCAGCAGCCAACGCCGACTAGCGGAATACAATGAGCAGTTCTTC. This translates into CASSQRRLAEYNEQFF.

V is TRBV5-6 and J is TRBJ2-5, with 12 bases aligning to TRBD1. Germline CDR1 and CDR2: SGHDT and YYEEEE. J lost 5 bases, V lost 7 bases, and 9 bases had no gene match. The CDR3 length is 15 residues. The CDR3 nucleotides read TGTGCCAGCGGATATGGGACAGGGGGCGCGGAGACCCAGTACTTC. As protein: CASGYGTGGAETQYF.

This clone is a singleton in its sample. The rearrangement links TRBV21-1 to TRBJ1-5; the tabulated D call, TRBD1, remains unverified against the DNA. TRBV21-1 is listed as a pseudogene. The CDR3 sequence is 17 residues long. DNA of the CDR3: TGTGCCAGTCCCGAGTGGACGGACAGGGGGCAAGGTCAGCCCCAGCATTTT. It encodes CASPEWTDRGQGQPQHF.

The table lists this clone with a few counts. Here the CDR3 DNA reads TGCGCCAGCAGCCCACGTGGGGAGAGCTATGGCTACACCTTC. Amino acids: CASSPRGESYGYTF. This rearrangement joins TRBV5-1 to TRBJ1-2; no clear D. V gave up 4 bases and J gave up 4 bases, with 14 bases separating them. This CDR3 has 14 residues. Germline-derived CDR1 and CDR2 are SGHRS and YFSETQ.

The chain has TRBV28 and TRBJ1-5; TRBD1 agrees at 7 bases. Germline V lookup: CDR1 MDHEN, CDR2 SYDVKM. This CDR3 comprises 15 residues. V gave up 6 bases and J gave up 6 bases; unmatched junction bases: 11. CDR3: CASRHNTGAAQPQHF. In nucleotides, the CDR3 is TGTGCCAGCAGACATAATACAGGGGCGGCTCAGCCCCAGCATTTT.

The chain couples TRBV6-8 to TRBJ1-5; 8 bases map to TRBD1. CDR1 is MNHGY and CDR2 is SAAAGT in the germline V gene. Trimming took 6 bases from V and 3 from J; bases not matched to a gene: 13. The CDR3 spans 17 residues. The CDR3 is CASRPGQGENYNQPQHF. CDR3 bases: TGTGCCAGCAGACCCGGACAGGGCGAAAATTACAATCAGCCCCAGCATTTT.